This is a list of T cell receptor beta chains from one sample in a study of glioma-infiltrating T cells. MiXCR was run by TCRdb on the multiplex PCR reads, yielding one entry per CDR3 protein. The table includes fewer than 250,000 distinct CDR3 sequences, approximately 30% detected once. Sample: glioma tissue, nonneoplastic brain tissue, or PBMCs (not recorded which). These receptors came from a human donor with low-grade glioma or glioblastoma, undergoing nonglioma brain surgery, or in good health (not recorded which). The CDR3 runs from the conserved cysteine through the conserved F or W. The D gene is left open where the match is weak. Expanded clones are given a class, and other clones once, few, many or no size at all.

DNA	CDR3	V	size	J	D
TGCAGCGTTGAAGCATCCAGGGAGAATGAGCAGTTCTTC	CSVEASRENEQFF	TRBV29-1	many	TRBJ2-1	NA
TGCGCCAGAAGCCAAGGGGGACTAGTCGGCTACAATGAGCAGTTCTTC	CARSQGGLVGYNEQFF	TRBV4-1	NA	TRBJ2-1	TRBD2
TGCAGCGTTGAAGAGGAGGGTTTAGGCTACACCTTC	CSVEEEGLGYTF	TRBV29-1	NA	TRBJ1-2	NA
TGTGCCAGCAGCCAAGACGGGTTGGGCAGGGGACTATATCAGCCCCAGCATTTT	CASSQDGLGRGLYQPQHF	TRBV4-2	many	TRBJ1-5	NA
TGCAGTGCTTTGGGGACAGGGCTTGATACGAAGGCAGATACGCAGTATTTT	CSALGTGLDTKADTQYF	TRBV20-1	many	TRBJ2-3	TRBD1
TGCAGTGCCCGACTAGCGGGCACAGATACGCAGTATTTT	CSARLAGTDTQYF	TRBV20-1	many	TRBJ2-3	TRBD2
TGTGCCAGTAAGAAACCCCGAGCTGAAGCTTTCTTT	CASKKPRAEAFF	TRBV19	many	TRBJ1-1	NA
TGTGCCAGCAGTCCGGGACTAGCGGGAAGGGCCACAGATACGCAGTATTTT	CASSPGLAGRATDTQYF	TRBV6-2/TRBV6-3	NA	TRBJ2-3	TRBD2
TGTGCCAGCAGTTTCCCGCCGGGACTTAGCTACAATGAGCAGTTCTTC	CASSFPPGLSYNEQFF	TRBV6-2/TRBV6-3	many	TRBJ2-1	NA
TGTAGCGTCCGGGGACAGGGGGGCACCGGGGAGCTGTTTTTT	CSVRGQGGTGELFF	TRBV29-1	NA	TRBJ2-2	TRBD1
TGTGCCAGCAGCTTGGACCTCTTCAATTCACCCCTCCACTTT	CASSLDLFNSPLHF	TRBV5-4	many	TRBJ1-6	NA
TGCGCCAGCAGCTTTCAGGGCCGCGGGGATACGCAGTATTTT	CASSFQGRGDTQYF	TRBV5-1	many	TRBJ2-3	NA
TGTGCCAGCGGCGTCAGGCGGGAGGGCCCTCGGGACAATGAGCAGTTCTTC	CASGVRREGPRDNEQFF	TRBV6-2/TRBV6-3	many	TRBJ2-1	TRBD2